The next 22 T cell receptor beta chains were all read from a single sample in a study of blood T cell repertoires in COVID-19. Here immunoSEQ multiplex PCR was the method, and the copy in TCRdb shows in-frame clones only, minus some. Found here are around 190,000 clones, about four fifths of them singletons; the top ten hold about 6.8%. Material for sequencing was peripheral blood. All receptors come from a man aged 70-80 years with active or convalescent COVID-19.

The V and J genes are TRBV7-2 and TRBJ1-2, with TRBD1 matching over 8 bases. V trimming: 5 bases; J trimming: 7 bases; junction bases outside the gene matches: 6. The CDR3 runs 13 residues. Germline CDR1 is SGHTA and CDR2 is FQGNSA. DNA for the CDR3: TGTGCCAGCAGCATGGACAGGGAGGGTGGCTACACCTTC. This encodes CASSMDREGGYTF.

The chain recombines TRBV4-1 with TRBJ1-4, with D possibly matching TRBD1 (6 bases). This CDR3 region has 15 residues. Per the germline V gene, CDR1 is MGHRA and CDR2 is YSYEKL. Trimming removed 4 bases from V and 8 bases from J, with 17 bases in between. This CDR3 reads CASSLQGLGAEKLFF. The CDR3 DNA is TGCGCCAGCAGCCTACAGGGTTTGGGTGCGGAAAAACTGTTTTTT.

The V call is TRBV4-3, the J call TRBJ2-5, with D tentatively TRBD2 (7 bases). The CDR3 has 17 residues. Germline V lookup: CDR1 LGHNA, CDR2 YSLEER. V lost 1 base and J lost 2, with 17 bases in between. The CDR3 nucleotides are TGCGCCAGCAGCCAAGGACACGTACGGGGGGCGCAAGAGACCCAGTACTTC. Its translation is CASSQGHVRGAQETQYF.

This clone was observed a few times. The CDR3 DNA sequence: TGTGCCAGCACCAGGACAGTAGTCACAGATACGCAGTATTTT. This translates into CASTRTVVTDTQYF. The chain is built from TRBV6-5 and TRBJ2-3; D might be TRBD1 (6 bases). There are 14 residues in the CDR3. Germline-derived CDR1 and CDR2 are MNHEY and SVGAGI. The V end lost 7 bases, the J end lost 2 bases, and 13 bases lay between the germline ends.

A single count supports this clone. The J gene is TRBJ1-3, the V gene TRBV19, with D maybe TRBD1 (6 bases). This CDR3 comprises 13 residues. The germline V and J ends were trimmed by 7 bases and 0 bases, with 7 bases remaining between them. Germline CDR1 is LNHDA and CDR2 is SQIVND (reference sequence). The CDR3 spells CASKGVSGNTIYF. The CDR3 coding sequence is TGTGCCAGTAAGGGGGTCTCTGGAAACACCATATATTTT.

V and J are TRBV19 and TRBJ1-2, with D perhaps TRBD1 (5 bases). With 11 bases removed from V and 8 bases from J, the gap between germline ends came to 21 bases. The CDR3 spans 13 residues. From germline, CDR1 is LNHDA and CDR2 SQIVND (reference sequence). The DNA for the CDR3 is TGTGCCGCTGGGGACTCCCTAAGAGGGGGCTACACCTTC. Residues: CAAGDSLRGGYTF.

CDR3 DNA sequence: TGTGCCAGCAGCCTCGGGACAGGATTCCAGCCCCAGCATTTT. It translates to CASSLGTGFQPQHF. The chain links TRBV5-6 to TRBJ1-5; 8 bases fit TRBD1. The CDR3 runs to 14 residues. Per the germline V gene, CDR1 is SGHDT and CDR2 is YYEEEE. V dropped 4 bases and J dropped 7; count of bases not matched to a gene: 7.

The rearrangement joins TRBV4-1 to TRBJ1-1, with D maybe TRBD1 (6 bases). CDR3 length: 17 residues. V was trimmed by 9 bases and J by 1 base, leaving 24 bases between them. CDR1 and CDR2 (germline): MGHRA, YSYEKL. The CDR3 DNA reads TGCGCCAGTACCCCCGTTAGCCCCGGACAGCCGAACACTGAAGCTTTCTTT. This translates into CASTPVSPGQPNTEAFF.

The rearrangement joins TRBV18 to TRBJ2-3; possibly TRBD2 for D (5 bases). Deletions cut 6 bases from V and 1 base from J, with 17 bases between. Germline-derived CDR1 and CDR2 are KGHSH and LQKENI. This CDR3 spans 16 amino acids. In nucleotides, the CDR3 is TGTGCCAGCTCGCGCGAAGGAGGTTGGGGCACAGATACGCAGTATTTT. This codes for CASSREGGWGTDTQYF.

The V gene is TRBV7-3, the J gene TRBJ2-5, with 8 positions matching TRBD2. The junction had 11 bases not matched to a gene; V was cut back by 5 bases and J by 3 bases. The CDR3 covers 16 residues. In germline, CDR1 is SGHTA, CDR2 FQGTGA. The CDR3 spells CASSQVHIAGKETQYF. For the CDR3, the DNA is TGTGCCAGCAGCCAAGTTCACATAGCGGGAAAAGAGACCCAGTACTTC.

The V call is TRBV6-5, the J call TRBJ1-1; D gene ambiguous. CDR3 size: 15 residues. Trimming pared 2 bases from V and 1 base from J, leaving 11 bases between. Germline V gene lookup returns CDR1 MNHEY and CDR2 SVGAGI. This chain's CDR3 is CASSYTGSPNTEAFF. CDR3 nucleotides: TGTGCCAGCAGTTACACGGGGAGTCCGAACACTGAAGCTTTCTTT.

This clone has only a few counts. The J gene is TRBJ2-7, the V gene TRBV5-1; 11 bases match TRBD2. This CDR3 is built from 14 residues. V lost 2 bases to trimming and J lost 5 bases; unmatched junction nucleotides: 3. Germline CDR1 SGHRS, CDR2 YFSETQ. CDR3 in DNA: TGCGCCAGCAGCTTTAGCGGGGGGGCAAACGAGCAGTACTTC. This sequence encodes CASSFSGGANEQYF.

The chain employs TRBV24-1 and TRBJ2-5; TRBD2 matches 7 bases. Looked up from germline, CDR1 is KGHDR and CDR2 is SFDVKD. The CDR3 runs to 14 residues. The junction had 9 bases not matched to a gene; V was cut back by 7 bases and J by 5 bases. CDR3 region: CATRGEGPLETQYF. The CDR3 DNA reads as TGTGCCACCAGGGGGGAGGGCCCCCTTGAGACCCAGTACTTC.

The gene calls are TRBV3-1 (or the pseudogene TRBV3-2) and TRBJ2-5, with D unclear. CDR1 LGHDT and CDR2 YNNKEL come from the germline V gene (reference sequence). The CDR3 consists of 14 residues. Trimming left V 0 bases short and J 7 bases short, with 12 bases between. CDR3 amino acids: CASSQDQVVVTQYF. DNA of the CDR3: TGTGCCAGCAGCCAAGATCAGGTCGTGGTGACCCAGTACTTC.

The chain combines TRBV15 with TRBJ1-1; D perhaps matches TRBD1 (5 bases). V was shortened by 1 base and J by 3 bases, with 12 bases between the two germline ends. The CDR3 contains 15 residues. Germline CDR1 LNHNV, CDR2 YYDKDF (reference sequence). CDR3 nucleotides: TGTGCCACCAGCAGAGCATCGGGGGGTCACACTGAAGCTTTCTTT. Encoded protein: CATSRASGGHTEAFF. The entire variable domain, with the rest obtained from reference TRBV15 and TRBJ1-1, is as follows: DAMVIQNPRYQVTQFGKPVTLSCSQTLNHNVMYWYQQKSSQAPKLLFHYYDKDFNNEADTPDNFQSRRPNTSFCFLDIRSPGLGDTAMYLCATSRASGGHTEAFFGQGTRLTVV.

This clone was observed a few times. The chain carries TRBV24-1 and TRBJ1-2; possible D gene TRBD1, 5 bases. V gave up 5 bases and J gave up 9 bases, with 9 bases separating them. The germline V gene has CDR1 KGHDR and CDR2 SFDVKD. There are 11 residues in the CDR3. CDR3 in DNA: TGTGCCACCAGTGCCGGGGGTAGCTACACCTTC. Translating gives CATSAGGSYTF.

The V and J genes are TRBV5-1 and TRBJ1-6, with 8 bases lining up with TRBD1. This CDR3 contains 15 residues. After removal of 4 bases from V and 6 bases from J, the junction contained 6 bases not matched to a gene. Germline V gives CDR1 SGHRS, CDR2 YFSETQ. DNA for the CDR3: TGCGCCAGCAGCCTGGACAGGGCAAGTAATTCACCCCTCCACTTT. Protein: CASSLDRASNSPLHF.

The CDR3 nucleotides read TGTGCCAGCAGGTCGCGCATTTCTGGGGCCAACGTCCTGACTTTC. Translating gives CASRSRISGANVLTF. V usage is TRBV5-5 and J usage is TRBJ2-6, with D unclear. Looked up from germline, CDR1 is SGHKS and CDR2 is YYEKEE (reference sequence). V dropped 5 bases and J dropped 1 base, with 10 bases sitting between them. This CDR3 has 15 amino acids.

This clone appeared a single time. The chain is built from TRBV3-1 (or the pseudogene TRBV3-2) and TRBJ1-6; 8 bases fit TRBD1. CDR3 length equals 14 residues. CDR1 and CDR2 (germline): LGHDT, YNNKEL (reference sequence). V lost 1 base and J lost 7; bases outside the gene matches: 0. CDR3 nucleotide sequence: TGTGCCAGCAGCCAAGGACAGGGGAATTCACCCCTCCACTTT. It encodes CASSQGQGNSPLHF.

The chain uses TRBV10-3 and TRBJ1-2, with D perhaps matching TRBD1 (5 bases). The CDR3 loop spans 16 amino acids. Per the germline V gene, CDR1 is ENHRY and CDR2 is SYGVKD. Deletions cut 4 bases from V and 1 base from J, with 16 bases between. DNA for the CDR3: TGTGCCATCAGTGGGCAGGGTGGGTTGAATAACTATGGCTACACCTTC. Protein: CAISGQGGLNNYGYTF.

The J gene is TRBJ1-2, the V gene TRBV6-6; tentative D call: TRBD1 (5 bases). The V end lost 8 bases, the J end lost 3 bases, and 16 bases lay between the germline ends. The germline CDR1 and CDR2 sequences are MNHNY and SVGAGI (reference sequence). The CDR3 covers 14 residues. CDR3: CASVGTFAYYGYTF. CDR3 DNA sequence: TGTGCCAGCGTAGGGACTTTCGCCTACTATGGCTACACCTTC.

The genes are TRBV27 and TRBJ1-2, with 9 bases matching TRBD1. Germline V gene sequence: CDR1 MNHEY, CDR2 SMNVEV (reference sequence). The CDR3 covers 14 residues. V dropped 6 bases and J dropped 7; count of bases not matched to a gene: 9. The chain's CDR3 is CASRMTGGFSGYTF. CDR3 sequence (DNA): TGTGCCAGCAGGATGACAGGGGGTTTCAGTGGCTACACCTTC.